Included here is one T cell receptor beta chain sequence, with context. Its antigen target is currently unknown. Per-nucleotide qualities are absent, and no much larger clonotype sits a single base away. The sample is drawn from a study of blood T cell repertoires in COVID-19 (dated by TCRdb to the early 2020s). With regard to the full study: Samples from collaborators originated in the United States, Italy and Spain and spanned both the acute and convalescent phases of COVID-19. The repertoires were made available in a free public database intended to serve as a resource for research on the immune response to SARS-CoV-2. Where HLA class I and class II types were available, the types were taken from metadata supplied by the sample provider, not from assay-based typing. Samples came from the ongoing ImmuneRACE study (first 160 participants) plus 1,254 subjects from 6 global collaborators. Sample metadata almost always included a de-identified subject ID, COVID-19 status, age in years and sex. The material from the prospective study consisted of cDNA or gDNA derived from T cells, B-cell-depleted T cells, or PBMCs. The dataset comprised deeply sampled blood TCRbeta repertoires from subjects exposed to, actively infected with, or recovered from COVID-19. Results the study describes overall, beyond this receptor: How much clinical and demographic metadata was included differed by source and by participant, and the metadata was provided uncurated.

V drops 3 bases and J drops 0 bases, leaving 9 bases in between. Via the germline V gene, CDR1 is MNHNS and CDR2 SASEGT. The CDR3 has 15 amino acids, counting the end cysteine and phenylalanine. The kept DNA is CDR3 alone, 45 bases in frame from the first base. Enrolling through a virtual design, the prospective study's participants ranged in age from roughly 18 to 90 years and lived across about two dozen United States geographic areas. In the prospective study, participants were assigned to cohorts based on the clinical history participants reported in a screening survey and a study questionnaire. For ImmuneRACE Cohort 3, a participant was defined as recovered based on two consecutive negative NP/OP PCR tests, clearance by a healthcare professional, or resolution of symptoms. In the prospective study, whole blood, serum and a nasopharyngeal or oropharyngeal swab were collected from each participant by mobile phlebotomists. Participants in the prospective study had the option to provide additional blood draws and questionnaires over a roughly 2-month period. Prospective study blood samples were shipped either frozen or at room temperature before DNA extraction.

TCRbeta CDR3 regions were amplified from genomic DNA using the immunoSEQ Assay, a bias-controlled multiplex PCR. The authors' pipeline ran thus. The number of nucleated cells in each sample was estimated by amplification of reference gene primers within the assay. To quantify the absolute abundance of each unique TCRbeta CDR3 rearrangement, sequence reads were collapsed and filtered. For each sample, productive Simpson clonality was calculated as the square root of Simpson's diversity index over productive rearrangements. TCRdb re-hosts the immuneACCESS table, in-frame sequences only. Its copies lack some clones; in the studies checked, an unresolved V gene accounts for under half of them, and the cause for the rest is not known. That table is the source of V, J and clone size, and D and trimming were worked out from the DNA. The sample yields fewer than 300,000 clones; 85% to 90% were counted once. The biggest ten clones account for 15% to 18% of the sample.

This sequence originates from a man between 18 and 29 years old who had recovered from COVID-19. Sequenced: PBMCs or T cells enriched from blood (not recorded which). The chain is encoded by TRBV6-1 joined to TRBJ2-1; the D segment could be TRBD2, given 6 matching bases. In nucleotides, the sequence is TGTGCCAGCAGTGACGGGGGTGGCTCCTACAATGAGCAGTTCTTC. This translates into CASSDGGGSYNEQFF.